The 14 T cell receptor beta chains in this list originate from one sample, sequenced in a study of radiation and T cells in renal cell carcinoma. Documented time point: baseline pretreatment blood. As to treatment: 15 Gy SBRT to primary tumor, nephrectomy 4 weeks later. Sequencing was performed with immunoSEQ multiplex PCR; in TCRdb, only in-frame clones are kept and a portion is missing. The top ten clones hold 7.5% to 8.5% of a sample with 95,000 or so clones, about 86% of them seen once. The specimen was blood, collected from a patient whose treatment included radiotherapy and nephrectomy. These receptors all come from a man aged 50 to 59 with renal cell carcinoma.

V is TRBV19 and J is TRBJ1-2; 8 nucleotides align to TRBD1. Germline V lookup: CDR1 LNHDA, CDR2 SQIVND (reference sequence). V gave up 8 bases and J gave up 4 bases; unmatched junction bases: 12. The CDR3 runs to 15 residues. The CDR3 protein is CASSSGGAGFYGYTF. DNA for the CDR3: TGTGCCAGTTCCTCAGGGGGCGCGGGGTTCTATGGCTACACCTTC.

The V gene is TRBV29-1, the J gene TRBJ2-4; D not certain. Trimming took 6 bases from V and 6 from J, leaving 12 bases between them. This CDR3 has 12 amino acids. Germline CDR1 SQVTM, CDR2 ANQGSEA. DNA for the CDR3: TGCAGCGTGGTGGTTGGTACAAACATTCAGTACTTC. Translating it yields CSVVVGTNIQYF.

This clone was picked up many times. This chain uses TRBV6-5 with TRBJ1-5, with D hard to call. CDR1 and CDR2 from the germline V gene are MNHEY and SVGAGI. The CDR3 covers 13 residues. The V gene lost 6 bases and the J gene lost 5 bases, with 11 bases spanning the gap. The CDR3 bases are TGTGCCAGCAGCCCCAGTCAGGATCAGCCCCAGCATTTT. Residues: CASSPSQDQPQHF.

This chain joins TRBV4-2 and TRBJ2-7; TRBD2 might be the D (5 bases). The germline V gene encodes CDR1 LGHNA and CDR2 YNFKEQ. V shed 2 bases and J shed 1 base, with 12 bases lying between them. CDR3 length: 15 amino acids. The CDR3 nucleotides are TGTGCCAGCAGCCAATACGCCACTAGTTCCTACGAGCAGTACTTC. As protein: CASSQYATSSYEQYF.

The chain employs TRBV5-1 and TRBJ1-2, with 8 bases that match TRBD1. V gave up 4 bases and J gave up 2 bases; unmatched junction bases: 4. This CDR3 spans 14 amino acids. Germline values: CDR1 SGHRS, CDR2 YFSETQ. CDR3 loop: CASSPTGVNYGYTF. In DNA, the CDR3 is TGCGCCAGCAGCCCGACAGGGGTGAACTATGGCTACACCTTC. Based on the CDR3 plus reference TRBV5-1 and TRBJ1-2, the full variable domain is KAGVTQTPRYLIKTRGQQVTLSCSPISGHRSVSWYQQTPGQGLQFLFEYFSETQRNKGNFPGRFSGRQFSNSRSEMNVSTLELGDSALYLCASSPTGVNYGYTFGSGTRLTVV.

The gene calls are TRBV28 and TRBJ2-1, with a weak D call TRBD1 (6 bases). CDR1 is MDHEN, CDR2 SYDVKM, per germline. Trimming shortened V by 5 bases and J by 9 bases, and 14 bases separated the two germline ends. The CDR3 extends over 13 amino acids. CDR3 in amino acids: CASSPRQVVEQFF. The CDR3 DNA is TGTGCCAGCAGTCCTAGACAGGTCGTTGAGCAGTTCTTC.

This clone was counted a single time. The V and J genes are TRBV10-2 and TRBJ1-2; 10 bases are shared with TRBD1. The CDR3 consists of 15 residues. Per germline, CDR1 WSHSY and CDR2 SAAADI. The V gene end was trimmed by 6 bases and the J gene end by 0 bases; junction bases not matched to a gene: 4. The CDR3 coding sequence is TGCGCCAGCAGACCTGGGACAGGGGCTAACTATGGCTACACCTTC. It yields the protein CASRPGTGANYGYTF.

V is TRBV5-4 and J is TRBJ2-3; D tentatively fits TRBD1 or TRBD2 (6 bases each). The germline V gene encodes CDR1 SGHNT and CDR2 YYREEE (reference sequence). The CDR3 extends over 17 amino acids. V was clipped by 4 bases and J by 4 bases, with 22 bases between them. The CDR3: CASSPTQRRGAADTQYF. The DNA of the CDR3 is TGTGCCAGCAGCCCAACTCAGCGGAGGGGGGCGGCAGATACGCAGTATTTT.

The V and J genes are TRBV30 and TRBJ2-1; D is perhaps TRBD1 or TRBD2 (5 bases each). Germline values: CDR1 GTSNPN, CDR2 SVGIG (reference sequence). V was clipped by 0 bases and J by 5 bases, with 11 bases between them. CDR3 length: 14 amino acids. The CDR3 protein is CAWSVGTQHNEQFF. The CDR3 bases are TGTGCCTGGAGTGTTGGGACGCAACACAATGAGCAGTTCTTC.

This clone was counted a few times. This sequence joins TRBV30 and TRBJ1-6, with D perhaps TRBD1 (6 bases). V was trimmed by 2 bases and J by 1 base, leaving 12 bases between them. Germline lookup yields CDR1 GTSNPN and CDR2 SVGIG (reference sequence). The CDR3 runs to 16 residues. The CDR3 region has the DNA TGTGCCTGGAGTTACTCACAGGGTTCCTATAATTCACCCCTCCACTTT. Encoded protein: CAWSYSQGSYNSPLHF.

V and J are TRBV7-3 and TRBJ2-2, with D possibly matching TRBD2 (6 bases). Between the trimmed V and J ends, which lost 0 bases and 2 bases, there was a span of 10 bases. The CDR3 loop spans 16 amino acids. Germline V gene sequence: CDR1 SGHTA, CDR2 FQGTGA. Here the CDR3 DNA reads TGTGCCAGCAGCTTAACCGGGGGAGTAAACACCGGGGAGCTGTTTTTT. This codes for CASSLTGGVNTGELFF.

CDR3 DNA sequence: TGTGCCAGCAGCTTAGGCGGGGGGGCCCACAGTCTCTACGAGCAGTACTTC. Protein: CASSLGGGAHSLYEQYF. V is TRBV7-2 and J is TRBJ2-7; 9 bases are a match to TRBD2. Unmatched junction bases numbered 10, after V lost 1 base and J lost 3 bases. Germline values: CDR1 SGHTA, CDR2 FQGNSA. The CDR3 has 17 residues.

This chain links TRBV9 with TRBJ1-1; the match to TRBD1 covers 7 bases. Germline lookup yields CDR1 SGDLS and CDR2 YYNGEE. Trimming cost V 3 bases and J 3 bases; bases outside gene matches: 11. The CDR3 is 16 amino acids. CDR3 in DNA: TGTGCCAGCAGCGAGGGGGCCTTAGGTCCGTACACTGAAGCTTTCTTT. It specifies CASSEGALGPYTEAFF.

The J gene is TRBJ2-1, the V gene TRBV9; D uncertain. Between the trimmed V and J ends, which lost 3 bases and 1 base, there was a span of 17 bases. This CDR3 contains 17 residues. Germline CDR1 SGDLS, CDR2 YYNGEE. CDR3 residues: CASSASLWGGSYNEQFF. In DNA form, the CDR3 reads TGTGCCAGCAGCGCATCCCTTTGGGGTGGTTCCTACAATGAGCAGTTCTTC. The full variable domain, with the rest looked up from reference TRBV9 and TRBJ2-1, is DSGVTQTPKHLITATGQRVTLRCSPRSGDLSVYWYQQSLDQGLQFLIQYYNGEERAKGNILERFSAQQFPDLHSELNLSSLELGDSALYFCASSASLWGGSYNEQFFGPGTRLTVL.